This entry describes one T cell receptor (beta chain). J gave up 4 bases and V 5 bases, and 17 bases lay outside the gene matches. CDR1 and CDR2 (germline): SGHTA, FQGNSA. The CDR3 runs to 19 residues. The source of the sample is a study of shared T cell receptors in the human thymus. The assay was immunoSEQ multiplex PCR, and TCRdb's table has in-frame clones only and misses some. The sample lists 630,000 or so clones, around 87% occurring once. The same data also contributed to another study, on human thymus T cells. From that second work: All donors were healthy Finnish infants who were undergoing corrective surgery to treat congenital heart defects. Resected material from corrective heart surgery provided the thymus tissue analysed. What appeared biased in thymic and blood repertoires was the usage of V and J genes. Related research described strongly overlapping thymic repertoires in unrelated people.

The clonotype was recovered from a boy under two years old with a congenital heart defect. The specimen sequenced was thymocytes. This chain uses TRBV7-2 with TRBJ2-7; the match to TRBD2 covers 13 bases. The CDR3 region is CASSEFRLAGGFNVYEQYF. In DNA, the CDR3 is TGTGCCAGCAGCGAATTTAGACTAGCGGGAGGTTTTAATGTTTACGAGCAGTACTTC.